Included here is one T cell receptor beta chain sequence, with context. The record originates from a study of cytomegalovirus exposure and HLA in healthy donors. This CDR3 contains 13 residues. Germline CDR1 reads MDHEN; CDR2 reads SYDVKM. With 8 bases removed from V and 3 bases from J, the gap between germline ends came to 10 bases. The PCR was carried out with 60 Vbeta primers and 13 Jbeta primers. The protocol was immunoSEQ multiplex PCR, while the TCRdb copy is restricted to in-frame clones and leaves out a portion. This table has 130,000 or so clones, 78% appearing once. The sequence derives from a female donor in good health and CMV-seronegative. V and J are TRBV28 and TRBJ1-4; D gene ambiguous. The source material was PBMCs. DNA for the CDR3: TGTGCCAGCGAGGGAAGGGCTAATGAAAAACTGTTTTTT. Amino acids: CASEGRANEKLFF.